These 9 T cell receptor beta chains were sequenced from one sample in a study of identifying expanded T cells in peripheral blood. TCRdb's copy holds only in-frame clones and misses some; the assay was immunoSEQ multiplex PCR. The sample has some 96,000 clones, over 70% seen once. The sequencing input was blood. Receptor source: a person between 18 and 75 years old in good health.

This chain links TRBV7-9 with TRBJ2-3; TRBD2 matches at 12 bases. This CDR3 contains 14 residues. CDR1 is SEHNR and CDR2 is FQNEAQ in the germline V gene (reference sequence). The V gene end was trimmed by 5 bases and the J gene end by 6 bases; junction bases not matched to a gene: 3. CDR3 in DNA: TGTGCCAGCAGCCGGACTAGCGGGGATGATACGCAGTATTTT. Its protein product is CASSRTSGDDTQYF.

The rearrangement uses TRBV30 and TRBJ2-3; 7 positions match TRBD2. Germline loops: CDR1 GTSNPN, CDR2 SVGIG (reference sequence). With 2 bases clipped from V and 2 bases from J, the junction kept 10 bases outside the gene matches. The length of the CDR3 is 16 residues. The CDR3 here is CAWSREGPWDTDTQYF. CDR3 nucleotides: TGTGCCTGGAGTAGGGAGGGACCTTGGGACACAGATACGCAGTATTTT.

The rearrangement joins TRBV7-2 to TRBJ1-2, with D unclear. CDR1 is SGHTA and CDR2 is FQGNSA in the germline V gene. CDR3 length: 15 residues. V lost 1 base and J lost 0, with 9 bases in between. In DNA form, the CDR3 reads TGTGCCAGCAGCTTAGGTTTCGAAGCTAACTATGGCTACACCTTC. This gives the protein CASSLGFEANYGYTF.

The CDR3 sequence is CASSKRDTYEQYF. CDR3 nucleotides: TGTGCCAGCAGTAAAAGGGATACCTACGAGCAGTACTTC. The chain recombines TRBV27 with TRBJ2-7; no reliable D call. V lost 5 bases and J 2 bases, leaving 10 bases between the germline ends. The CDR3 has 13 residues. Germline V gene lookup returns CDR1 MNHEY and CDR2 SMNVEV (reference sequence).

The J gene is TRBJ2-5, the V gene TRBV7-3; 11 positions match TRBD1. The CDR3 totals 15 residues. Germline V lookup: CDR1 SGHTA, CDR2 FQGTGA. V trimming: 5 bases; J trimming: 5 bases; junction bases outside the gene matches: 7. The CDR3 DNA follows: TGTGCCAGCAGCCTCCGGACAGGGGGCGTCGAGACCCAGTACTTC. It yields the protein CASSLRTGGVETQYF.

In its sample, this clone was seen once. This sequence joins TRBV5-3 and TRBJ2-7; 8 bases align to TRBD1. TRBV5-3 is noted as an ORF with a role that remains uncertain. The ends lost 4 bases at V and 0 bases at J; junction bases unmatched: 6. The CDR3 is 15 amino acids. The CDR3 bases are TGTGCCAGAAGCCCCCGGACAGGGCTCTCCTACGAGCAGTACTTC. It encodes CARSPRTGLSYEQYF.

The CDR3 nucleotides read TGTGCCAGCAGCGTAGTTGGCGGGAATAGCACAGATACGCAGTATTTT. This encodes CASSVVGGNSTDTQYF. The genes are TRBV9 and TRBJ2-3; a weak D match, TRBD2 (6 bases). This CDR3 has 16 amino acids. Germline CDR1 reads SGDLS; CDR2 reads YYNGEE. Trimming removed 0 bases from V and 0 bases from J, with 11 bases in between.

This clone occurred a few times. The rearrangement joins TRBV7-9 to TRBJ1-4, with 7 positions matching TRBD1. Germline assignment: CDR1 SEHNR and CDR2 FQNEAQ (reference sequence). Trimming cost V 5 bases and J 5 bases; bases outside gene matches: 11. The CDR3 has 16 residues. For the CDR3, the DNA is TGTGCCAGCAGCGTCGGGACAGCGCCTAAAAATGAAAAACTGTTTTTT. This translates into CASSVGTAPKNEKLFF. Together with reference TRBV7-9 and TRBJ1-4, the CDR3 gives the full variable domain: DTGVSQNPRHKITKRGQNVTFRCDPISEHNRLYWYRQTLGQGPEFLTYFQNEAQLEKSRLLSDRFSAERPKGSFSTLEIQRTEQGDSAMYLCASSVGTAPKNEKLFFGSGTQLSVL.

This chain connects TRBV27 to TRBJ1-2, with D unclear. This CDR3 has 14 amino acids. CDR1 MNHEY and CDR2 SMNVEV come from the germline V gene (reference sequence). V gave up 5 bases and J gave up 2 bases, with 12 bases separating them. DNA for the CDR3: TGTGCCAGCAGTGCCATTGGCACCAACTATGGCTACACCTTC. This encodes CASSAIGTNYGYTF.